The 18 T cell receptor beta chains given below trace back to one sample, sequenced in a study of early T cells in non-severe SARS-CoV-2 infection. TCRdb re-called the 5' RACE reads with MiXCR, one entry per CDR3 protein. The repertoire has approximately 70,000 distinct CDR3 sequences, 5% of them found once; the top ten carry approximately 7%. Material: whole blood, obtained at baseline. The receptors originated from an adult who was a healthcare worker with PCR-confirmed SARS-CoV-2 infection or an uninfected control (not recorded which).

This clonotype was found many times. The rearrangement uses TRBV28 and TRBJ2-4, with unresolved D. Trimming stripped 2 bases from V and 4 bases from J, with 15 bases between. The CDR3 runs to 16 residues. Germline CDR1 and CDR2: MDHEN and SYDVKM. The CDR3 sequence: CASSLTTDLIKNIQYF. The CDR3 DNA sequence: TGTGCCAGCAGTTTAACCACAGATCTGATTAAAAACATTCAGTACTTC.

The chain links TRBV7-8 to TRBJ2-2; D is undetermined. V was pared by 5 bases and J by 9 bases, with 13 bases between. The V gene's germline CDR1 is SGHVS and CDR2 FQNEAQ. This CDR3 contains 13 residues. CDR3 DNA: TGTGCCAGCAGCCCCCACCTTAGAAGGGAGCTGTTTTTT. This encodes CASSPHLRRELFF.

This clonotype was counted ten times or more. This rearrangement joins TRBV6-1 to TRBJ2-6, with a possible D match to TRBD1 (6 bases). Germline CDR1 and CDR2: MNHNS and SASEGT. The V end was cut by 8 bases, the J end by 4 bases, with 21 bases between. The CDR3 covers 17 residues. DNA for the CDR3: TGTGCCAGCGGACCGGGACATAGTTCCTCCGGGGCCAACGTCCTGACTTTC. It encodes CASGPGHSSSGANVLTF.

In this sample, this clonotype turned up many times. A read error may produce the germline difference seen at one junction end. CDR3 protein: CASSPRDYQESQYF. DNA for the CDR3: TGCGCCAGCAGCCCCAGGGATTACCAAGAGTCCCAGTACTTC. This sequence joins TRBV5-1 and TRBJ2-5, with D maybe TRBD1 (5 bases). In germline, CDR1 is SGHRS, CDR2 YFSETQ. The CDR3 is made up of 14 amino acids.

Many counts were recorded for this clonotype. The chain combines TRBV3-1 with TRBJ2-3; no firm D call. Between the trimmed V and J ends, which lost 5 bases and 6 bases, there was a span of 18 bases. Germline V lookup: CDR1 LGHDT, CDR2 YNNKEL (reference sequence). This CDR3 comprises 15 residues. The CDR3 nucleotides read TGTGCCAGCAGCTCGGCTGGGGTAGCTAGGGATACGCAGTATTTT. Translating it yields CASSSAGVARDTQYF.

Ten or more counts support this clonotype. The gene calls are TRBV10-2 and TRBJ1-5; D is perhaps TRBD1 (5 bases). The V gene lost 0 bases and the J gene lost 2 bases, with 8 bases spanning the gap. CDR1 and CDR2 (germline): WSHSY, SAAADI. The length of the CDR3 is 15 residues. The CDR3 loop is CASSESGHRNQPQHF. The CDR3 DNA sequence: TGCGCCAGCAGTGAGTCAGGACACCGCAATCAGCCCCAGCATTTT.

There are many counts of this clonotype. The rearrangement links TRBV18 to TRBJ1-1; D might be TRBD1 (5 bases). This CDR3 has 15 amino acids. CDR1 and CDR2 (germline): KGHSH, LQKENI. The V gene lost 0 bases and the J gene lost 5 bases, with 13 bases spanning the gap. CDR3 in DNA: TGTGCCAGCTCACCACCGCAGGGAATGAGGACTGAAGCTTTCTTT. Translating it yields CASSPPQGMRTEAFF.

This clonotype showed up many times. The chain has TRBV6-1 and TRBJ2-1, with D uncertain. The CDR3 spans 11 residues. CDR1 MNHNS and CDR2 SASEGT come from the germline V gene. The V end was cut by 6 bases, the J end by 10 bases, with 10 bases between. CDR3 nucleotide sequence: TGTGCCAGCAGGATGGGTATGGAGCAGTTCTTC. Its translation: CASRMGMEQFF.

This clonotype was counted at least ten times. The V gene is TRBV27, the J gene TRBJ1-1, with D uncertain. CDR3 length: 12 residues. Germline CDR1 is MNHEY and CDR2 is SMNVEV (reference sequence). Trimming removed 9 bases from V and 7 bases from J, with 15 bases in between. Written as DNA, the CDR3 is TGTGCCAGTAAACCTACTGTGGGTGAAGCTTTCTTT. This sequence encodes CASKPTVGEAFF.

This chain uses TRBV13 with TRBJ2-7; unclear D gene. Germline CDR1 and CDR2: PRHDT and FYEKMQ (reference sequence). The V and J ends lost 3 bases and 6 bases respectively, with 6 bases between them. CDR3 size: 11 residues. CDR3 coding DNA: TGTGCCAGCAGCTTGCTGGGCGAGCAGTACTTC. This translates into CASSLLGEQYF.

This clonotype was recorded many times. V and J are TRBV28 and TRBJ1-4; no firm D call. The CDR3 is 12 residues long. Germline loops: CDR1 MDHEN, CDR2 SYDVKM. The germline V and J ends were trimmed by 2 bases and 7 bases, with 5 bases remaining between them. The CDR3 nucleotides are TGTGCCAGCAGTTTACTGCGTGAAAAACTGTTTTTT. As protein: CASSLLREKLFF.

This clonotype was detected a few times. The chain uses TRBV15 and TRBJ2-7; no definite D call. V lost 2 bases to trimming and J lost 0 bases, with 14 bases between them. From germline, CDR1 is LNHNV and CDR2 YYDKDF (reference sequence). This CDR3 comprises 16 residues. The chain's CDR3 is CATSRLFLQDSYEQYF. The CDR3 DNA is TGTGCCACCAGCAGACTCTTTCTTCAGGACTCCTACGAGCAGTACTTC.

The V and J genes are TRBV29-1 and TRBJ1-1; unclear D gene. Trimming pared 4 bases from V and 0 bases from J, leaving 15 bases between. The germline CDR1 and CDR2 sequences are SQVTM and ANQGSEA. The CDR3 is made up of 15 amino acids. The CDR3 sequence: CSVVGEGTMNTEAFF. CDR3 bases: TGCAGCGTTGTAGGCGAGGGTACTATGAACACTGAAGCTTTCTTT.

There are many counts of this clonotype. CDR3 amino acids: CASSTTASGRALWYEQFF. Here the CDR3 DNA reads TGTGCCAGCAGCACCACCGCTAGCGGGAGGGCCCTTTGGTATGAGCAGTTCTTC. V is TRBV7-9 and J is TRBJ2-1; 12 bases align to TRBD2. CDR3 length: 18 amino acids. Germline loops: CDR1 SEHNR, CDR2 FQNEAQ (reference sequence). Trimming cost V 5 bases and J 8 bases; bases outside gene matches: 16.

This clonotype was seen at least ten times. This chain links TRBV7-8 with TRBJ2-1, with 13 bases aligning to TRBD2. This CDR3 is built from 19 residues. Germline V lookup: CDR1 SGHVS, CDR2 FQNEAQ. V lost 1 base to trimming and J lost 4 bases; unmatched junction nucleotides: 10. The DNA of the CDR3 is TGTGCCAGCAGCTTAGGGGACCGGACTAGCGGGAGAATTTACAATGAGCAGTTCTTC. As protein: CASSLGDRTSGRIYNEQFF. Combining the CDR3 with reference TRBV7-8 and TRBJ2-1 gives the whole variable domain GAGVSQSPRYKVAKRGQDVALRCDPISGHVSLFWYQQALGQGPEFLTYFQNEAQLDKSGLPSDRFFAERPEGSVSTLKIQRTQQEDSAVYLCASSLGDRTSGRIYNEQFFGPGTRLTVL.

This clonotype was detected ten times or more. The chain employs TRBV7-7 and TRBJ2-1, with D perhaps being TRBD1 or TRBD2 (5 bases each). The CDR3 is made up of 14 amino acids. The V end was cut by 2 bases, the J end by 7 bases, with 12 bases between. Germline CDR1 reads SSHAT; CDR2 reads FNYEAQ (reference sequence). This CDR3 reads CASSLSGTANEQFF. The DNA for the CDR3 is TGTGCCAGCAGCTTATCCGGGACCGCTAATGAGCAGTTCTTC.

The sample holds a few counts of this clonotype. CDR3 region: CASSLVAGGAYNEQFF. CDR3 sequence (DNA): TGCGCCAGCAGCTTGGTAGCGGGAGGAGCCTACAATGAGCAGTTCTTC. The V and J genes are TRBV5-1 and TRBJ2-1, with TRBD2 matching 10 bases. Germline CDR1 is SGHRS and CDR2 is YFSETQ. The CDR3 runs 16 residues. V gave up 0 bases and J gave up 2 bases; unmatched junction bases: 2.

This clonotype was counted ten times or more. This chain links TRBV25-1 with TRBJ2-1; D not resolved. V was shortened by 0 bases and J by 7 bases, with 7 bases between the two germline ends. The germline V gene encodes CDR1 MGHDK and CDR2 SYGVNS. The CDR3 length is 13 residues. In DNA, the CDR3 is TGTGCCAGCAGTGAATATGGTCAGAATGAGCAGTTCTTC. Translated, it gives CASSEYGQNEQFF.